The clone carrying this TCR beta chain was observed many times. This record comes from a study of PD-L1 blockade in urothelial cancer. At the level of the study: Patients' histories included 0 to 3 prior chemotherapy regimens. Samples came from 3 weeks, at the second dose, and 6 weeks into treatment.

Generated by immunoSEQ multiplex PCR, the TCRdb table keeps only in-frame clones and is missing some. In the table there are roughly 120,000 clones, around 84% of which are singletons. This sample's time point: pretreatment peripheral blood. Disease in patients was locally advanced or metastatic urothelial carcinoma. The clonotype originates from a man aged 50-60 years with urothelial cancer. Source: PBMCs, taken around atezolizumab (anti-PD-L1) treatment.

For the CDR3, the DNA is TGTGCCAGCAGCGCAGCCGGGACAACTGAGCAGTTCTTC. Translating it yields CASSAAGTTEQFF. V gene TRBV9 combines with J gene TRBJ2-1; D perhaps matches TRBD1 (6 bases). V was trimmed by 3 bases and J by 9 bases, leaving 13 bases between them. The V gene's germline CDR1 is SGDLS and CDR2 YYNGEE. CDR3 length equals 13 residues. Filled out from reference TRBV9 and TRBJ2-1, the complete variable domain reads DSGVTQTPKHLITATGQRVTLRCSPRSGDLSVYWYQQSLDQGLQFLIQYYNGEERAKGNILERFSAQQFPDLHSELNLSSLELGDSALYFCASSAAGTTEQFFGPGTRLTVL.